This TCR beta chain was recovered during a study of control samples from healthy donors and cancer patients. CDR3 size: 16 residues. Germline V gene sequence: CDR1 SGHTA, CDR2 FQGNSA. The ends lost 4 bases at V and 3 bases at J; junction bases unmatched: 2. Method: immunoSEQ multiplex PCR; TCRdb's copy keeps in-frame clones and lacks some. The sample carries approximately 87,000 clones, 90% to 95% recorded once. Source material: blood. The chain carries TRBV7-2 and TRBJ2-3; the match to TRBD2 covers 15 bases. The receptor comes from a man aged 50 to 60 in good health. Here the CDR3 reads CASSWTSGGATDTQYF. The CDR3 region has the DNA TGTGCCAGCAGCTGGACTAGCGGGGGGGCAACAGATACGCAGTATTTT.